A single sample is the source of the 9 T cell receptor beta chains below, sequenced in a study of type 1 and type 2 diabetes patients. Genomic DNA was the PCR template. A primer set of 30 forward and 13 reverse primers amplified the CDR3. TCRdb fed the multiplex PCR reads into MiXCR, producing one record per CDR3 protein. This sample carries about 250,000 distinct CDR3 sequences, more than 45% of them seen once, and the ten largest clones take 12% to 15%. The source material was peripheral blood mononuclear cells (PBMCs). The source is a man aged 18 to 35 with type 2 diabetes.

The V and J genes are TRBV5-5 and TRBJ1-2; 8 positions agree with TRBD1. Losses at the gene ends were 0 bases for V and 7 bases for J; bases not matched to a gene: 11. This CDR3 contains 16 residues. Germline CDR1 reads SGHKS; CDR2 reads YYEKEE (reference sequence). The CDR3 sequence is CASSLGQAGGVSGYTF. The DNA for the CDR3 is TGTGCCAGCAGCTTGGGTCAGGCAGGGGGCGTTTCTGGCTACACCTTC.

Details on this clonotype: A read error may account for a junction end that differs from germline. The CDR3 protein is CASSPIMGDTQYF. CDR3 nucleotide sequence: TGTGCTAGCAGCCCGATTATGGGAGATACGCAGTATTTT. This chain links TRBV7-7 with TRBJ2-3; D is ambiguous. Germline loops: CDR1 SSHAT, CDR2 FNYEAQ (reference sequence). The CDR3 length is 13 residues.

V gene TRBV28 combines with J gene TRBJ2-7, with 12 bases aligning to TRBD2. The V segment lost 1 base and the J segment 6 bases; nucleotides outside the gene matches: 13. Germline loops: CDR1 MDHEN, CDR2 SYDVKM. The CDR3 contains 18 residues. The CDR3 protein is CASSLYLAGGPSAGEQYF. In nucleotides, the CDR3 is TGTGCCAGCAGTTTATATCTAGCGGGAGGGCCCTCGGCGGGCGAGCAGTACTTC.

The rearrangement joins TRBV10-3 to TRBJ2-5; D not certain. This CDR3 has 13 amino acids. Germline lookup yields CDR1 ENHRY and CDR2 SYGVKD. V was clipped by 2 bases and J by 2 bases, with 6 bases between them. CDR3 nucleotide sequence: TGTGCCATCAGTGAGGGCGGACAAGAGACCCAGTACTTC. Translated, it gives CAISEGGQETQYF.

The chain combines TRBV5-1 with TRBJ1-2; 8 bases are a match to TRBD1. CDR3 length equals 17 residues. Germline-derived CDR1 and CDR2 are SGHRS and YFSETQ. V lost 4 bases and J lost 4; bases outside the gene matches: 15. This chain's CDR3 is CASSRANGQGGFYGYTF. CDR3 DNA sequence: TGCGCCAGCAGCCGCGCAAATGGACAGGGAGGATTCTATGGCTACACCTTC. Using reference TRBV5-1 and TRBJ1-2 for the parts outside the CDR3, the full variable domain is KAGVTQTPRYLIKTRGQQVTLSCSPISGHRSVSWYQQTPGQGLQFLFEYFSETQRNKGNFPGRFSGRQFSNSRSEMNVSTLELGDSALYLCASSRANGQGGFYGYTFGSGTRLTVV.

The V and J genes are TRBV2 and TRBJ1-2, with unresolved D. Trimming left V 8 bases short and J 5 bases short, with 9 bases between. Germline V gives CDR1 SNHLY, CDR2 FYNNEI. CDR3 size: 11 residues. This CDR3 is CASRAEYGYTF. DNA for the CDR3: TGTGCCAGCCGGGCAGAATATGGCTACACCTTC.

This clonotype was detected many times. The chain combines TRBV10-2 with TRBJ2-5; TRBD1 matches 9 bases. Looked up from germline, CDR1 is WSHSY and CDR2 is SAAADI. This CDR3 contains 12 residues. V gave up 4 bases and J gave up 7 bases; unmatched junction bases: 1. The CDR3 protein is CASSGQGGTQYF. The CDR3 DNA sequence: TGCGCCAGCAGTGGACAGGGGGGGACCCAGTACTTC.

V gene TRBV19 combines with J gene TRBJ2-1; D unresolved. The CDR3 spans 17 residues. V shed 8 bases and J shed 0 bases, with 20 bases lying between them. Germline V CDR1 and CDR2: LNHDA, SQIVND (reference sequence). The DNA of the CDR3 is TGTGCCAGTTCCCTCTACCGAGTGCTAAGCTCCTACAATGAGCAGTTCTTC. Amino acid sequence: CASSLYRVLSSYNEQFF.

A word on this clonotype: Sequence at one end of the junction differs from germline and may be a read error. The chain recombines TRBV15 with TRBJ2-1, with D unclear. CDR1 is LNHNV and CDR2 is YYDKDF in the germline V gene (reference sequence). The length of the CDR3 is 17 residues. DNA of the CDR3: TGTGCCACCAGCAGAGATCCGGGTCTGTCCTCCTACGATGAGCAGTTCTTC. Translating gives CATSRDPGLSSYDEQFF.